Listed below are T cell receptor beta chains from one sample, sequenced in a study of blood T cell repertoires in COVID-19. The assay was immunoSEQ multiplex PCR, and TCRdb's table has in-frame clones only and misses some. The table records about 100,000 clones, roughly 90% of them present only once. Sequencing was done on a sample of peripheral blood. These receptors came from a woman older than 75 with acute or convalescent COVID-19. Each CDR3 is given with its conserved first and last residue. A D gene is named only where the DNA matches it firmly. A row's size may be missing; if present it is once, few, many or a size class.

j_call clone_size d_call v_call cdr3_aa cdr3_nt
TRBJ1-3 . TRBD1 TRBV28 CASRMPGTGPGNTIYF TGTGCCAGCAGGATGCCCGGGACAGGGCCAGGAAACACCATATATTTT
TRBJ2-1 . . TRBV5-1 CASSKQGGGALLGSYNEQFF TGCGCCAGCAGCAAACAGGGCGGTGGGGCCCTCTTGGGCTCCTACAATGAGCAGTTCTTC
TRBJ1-1 . TRBD1 TRBV15 CATSRDRDEAFF TGTGCCACCAGCAGGGACAGGGATGAAGCTTTCTTT
TRBJ2-7 . . TRBV5-5 CASSSLDSYEQYF TGTGCCAGCAGCTCTCTCGACAGCTACGAGCAGTACTTC
TRBJ2-1 . . TRBV3-1/TRBV3-2 CASSQDGRAGNEQFF TGTGCCAGCAGCCAAGATGGCCGAGCGGGTAATGAGCAGTTCTTC
TRBJ2-3 . TRBD2 TRBV4-2 CASSQRLAGGTDTQYF TGTGCCAGCAGCCAGAGGCTAGCGGGGGGCACAGATACGCAGTATTTT
TRBJ2-1 . . TRBV24-1 CATSDTAGPPYNEQFF TGTGCCACCAGTGATACGGCGGGGCCGCCCTACAATGAGCAGTTCTTC
TRBJ1-2 . . TRBV4-3 CASSQGGGGDYYGYTF TGCGCCAGCAGCCAAGGAGGGGGAGGGGATTACTATGGCTACACCTTC
TRBJ1-1 . . TRBV6-5 CASINRRAATEAFF TGTGCCAGCATTAACCGGAGGGCGGCCACTGAAGCTTTCTTT
TRBJ1-1 . TRBD1 TRBV7-2 CASSLAGQGSTEAFF TGTGCCAGCAGCTTAGCGGGACAGGGCTCCACTGAAGCTTTCTTT
TRBJ1-1 few TRBD1 TRBV10-3 CASQGDAWTTEAFF TGTGCCTCCCAGGGGGACGCATGGACCACTGAAGCTTTCTTT
TRBJ1-3 . . TRBV7-3 CASSTWDLLRNTIYF TGTGCCAGCAGCACCTGGGACTTACTAAGAAACACCATATATTTT
TRBJ1-1 . TRBD1 TRBV12-3/TRBV12-4 CASSLVGQGKTFF TGTGCCAGCAGTCTTGTGGGACAGGGTAAAACTTTCTTT
TRBJ1-1 . . TRBV27 CASRQQTTLMNTEAFF TGTGCCAGCAGGCAACAGACCACTCTGATGAACACTGAAGCTTTCTTT
TRBJ1-1 . . TRBV12-3/TRBV12-4 CASSRQRNTEAFF TGTGCCAGCAGTCGACAGAGGAACACTGAAGCTTTCTTT
TRBJ2-5 . . TRBV7-9 CASSLGGGSNQETQYF TGTGCCAGCAGCTTAGGAGGGGGTTCCAACCAAGAGACCCAGTACTTC
TRBJ1-1 . . TRBV18 CASSPSGRGLNTEAFF TGTGCCAGCTCACCTTCGGGTCGAGGTCTTAACACTGAAGCTTTCTTT
TRBJ1-4 . TRBD1 TRBV5-4 CASSLAGGTGKEKLFF TGTGCCAGCAGCTTGGCCGGGGGGACAGGGAAAGAAAAACTGTTTTTT
TRBJ2-2 . . TRBV10-3 CAISEVATGELFF TGTGCCATCAGTGAGGTGGCAACCGGGGAGCTGTTTTTT
TRBJ2-7 . TRBD1 TRBV3-1/TRBV3-2 CASSQPGQGIYEQYF TGTGCCAGCAGCCAACCGGGACAGGGTATCTACGAGCAGTACTTC
TRBJ1-2 . TRBD1 TRBV27 CASTSGQHYGYTF TGTGCCAGCACCTCGGGACAGCACTATGGCTACACCTTC
TRBJ2-7 few TRBD2 TRBV28 CASSLIVAGAYEQYF TGTGCCAGCAGTTTAATAGTAGCGGGAGCCTACGAGCAGTACTTC
TRBJ2-7 . TRBD2 TRBV7-9 CASSLGAVAGSYEQYF TGTGCCAGCAGCTTAGGGGCGGTAGCGGGCTCCTACGAGCAGTACTTC
TRBJ1-1 . TRBD1 TRBV24-1 CATSELGQVNTEAFF TGTGCCACCAGTGAACTAGGACAGGTGAACACTGAAGCTTTCTTT
TRBJ2-1 . . TRBV21-1 CASSRDRGVRSYNEQFF TGTGCCAGCAGCAGGGACAGGGGTGTTAGGTCCTACAATGAGCAGTTCTTC
TRBJ2-6 few TRBD1 TRBV4-1 CASSQTGSGANVLTF TGCGCCAGCAGCCAGACAGGGTCTGGGGCCAACGTCCTGACTTTC
TRBJ2-5 once TRBD2 TRBV24-1 CATSEASGRETQYF TGTGCCACCAGTGAGGCTAGCGGGAGAGAGACCCAGTACTTC
TRBJ2-4 . . TRBV30 CAWSPGANIQYF TGTGCCTGGAGTCCAGGGGCGAACATTCAGTACTTC
TRBJ2-5 . . TRBV6-1 CASSEAIASSHYF TGTGCCAGCAGTGAAGCGATCGCTAGCTCCCACTACTTC
TRBJ1-4 . . TRBV6-5 CASSTPRGSWEKLFF TGTGCCAGCAGTACCCCTCGGGGAAGTTGGGAAAAACTGTTTTTT
TRBJ2-1 . . TRBV18 CASSQMFDNEQFF TGTGCCAGCTCCCAGATGTTTGATAATGAGCAGTTCTTC
TRBJ1-2 . TRBD1 TRBV6-6 CASSYQQGTDGYTF TGTGCCAGCAGTTACCAACAGGGGACTGATGGCTACACCTTC
TRBJ2-3 . . TRBV7-2 CASSASHADTQYF TGTGCCAGCAGCGCGTCTCATGCAGATACGCAGTATTTT
TRBJ1-1 . TRBD1 TRBV19 CASRWDRGHNTEAFF TGTGCCAGTAGGTGGGACAGGGGCCATAACACTGAAGCTTTCTTT
TRBJ2-5 . TRBD2 TRBV5-1 CASSPGTSYETQYF TGCGCCAGCTCGCCCGGGACTAGCTATGAGACCCAGTACTTC